This TCR beta chain was sequenced for a study of cytomegalovirus exposure and HLA in healthy donors (dated by TCRdb to 2017 to 2019). A note on the overall study: An earlier analysis of 587 of the donors reported 276 Gb of sequence data and 95 million to 140 million unique TCR beta sequences obtained from roughly 170 million T cells. An earlier analysis of 587 of the donors applied high-throughput TCR beta sequencing to assess whether each TCR beta V gene segment acted as functional or pseudogenic. Roughly 5 DR-DQ haplotypes were handled as single units for association and clustering, since linkage in the cohort was strong. In the later analysis, no new phenotypic data were used to find candidate immune exposures; instead, reliance was placed on TCR beta sequences and their occurrence across donors. High-throughput TCR immunosequencing, statistical association of individual TCRs with disease status, and machine learning were combined to predict cytomegalovirus infection status. The study aimed to test whether cataloging public T cell receptors could reveal signatures of past pathogen exposure. All discovery cohort repertoires had been generated using a single sequencing platform. In a later genetic analysis, genome-wide SNP genotypes for about 55% of the roughly 700 donors were used, and that subset was treated as a discovery cohort. Among 300 to 500 genotyped donors of the cohort, an average of roughly 230,000 unique TCR beta nucleotide sequences was sequenced per donor, of which roughly 17% were non-productive. The genetic ancestry cluster associated with self-reported Caucasian donors included 81% of the 300 to 400 genotyped donors. A later analysis re-examined previously published TCR beta repertoires from about 700 donors and added high-resolution HLA genotyping to investigate patterns of TCR occurrence. An early release that covered fewer than 750 HLA-typed donors contained approximately 300 gigabases of sequencing data and 85 million to 100 million unique TCR sequences. The T cell repertoires of several hundred subjects were profiled by immunosequencing and related to cytomegalovirus serostatus. HLA typing covered class I and class II loci at four-digit resolution. Along with the approximately 700-subject first cohort, a separate validation cohort of approximately 110 different subjects was used. Typing coverage differed by locus: A, B, C, DRB1 and DQB1 were typed in roughly 620-630 donors, DQA1 in approximately 520, DPA1 in over 600, and DPB1 in 450 to 490. Donor age, sex, ethnicity and CMV serostatus were compiled alongside the repertoire data.

Study-wide findings and limitations: The sequencing pipeline was judged likely to have produced a cluster of highly shared sequence variants as a technical artifact. A later analysis associated about 17,000 TCR beta sequences with specific HLA alleles at a false discovery rate of 0.05. A further reported finding was that TCR beta sequences accurately predicted the HLA-A and HLA-B alleles for most subjects in the first cohort. A later genetic analysis reported fewer N-insertions in productive TCRs among donors in an Asian-associated ancestry cluster than the roughly 720-donor mean. An earlier analysis of approximately 500 of the donors showed that most TCR beta V segments appeared in productive rearrangements either about 90% or about 30% of the time, which broadly matched IMGT annotations. In a later analysis, HLA-associated TCR beta chains were found to be more clonally expanded and to have lower generation probabilities than equally common non-associated chains. The cohort was sequenced for TCR beta chains only, and without alpha or paired-chain data the features that could be detected were limited. Sequencing depth was assumed to be roughly uniform across donors in the presence/absence analyses, though that assumption may not hold. Most CMV-associated TCR beta chains appeared to be HLA-restricted in a later analysis, and the HLA associations seemed to be driven largely by CMV exposure. When HLA alleles, especially DR and DQ, strongly co-occurred, TCR associations were difficult to assign to individual alleles. Correlated functional status among segregating V segments might be attributable to linkage disequilibrium, but an unknown experimental factor could not be ruled out. The classifier was reported to diagnose cytomegalovirus status with high specificity and sensitivity in both the original cohort and the validation cohort. The earlier analysis of fewer than 750 of the donors excluded 15 to 20 rarely observed V segments, including chromosome 9 orphons, because counts were too low. The authors suggested that the approach could potentially be extended to other disease states and immunological phenotypes. A later analysis found that TCR association rates varied across HLA loci, with DRB1 alleles showing the most associated TCRs and HLA-C alleles the fewest. HLA typing was unavailable for some donors at each locus, so association tests used only the typed subset. Several of the top co-occurrence clusters appeared to be linked to parvovirus B19, influenza, CMV and Epstein-Barr virus, according to a later analysis. In a later genetic analysis, a missense DCLRE1C variant was associated with V-gene and J-gene trimming of TCR beta chains, and the association was replicated in an independent cohort. Because the 87-base-pair reads could not distinguish some IMGT-functional V segments, including TRBV6-2 and TRBV6-3, those segments were excluded. In the study, approximately 150 TCR beta chains were listed as associated with cytomegalovirus. The only immune exposure information available for the cohort was CMV serostatus. In vitro tests confirmed that a few of the cytomegalovirus-associated TCR beta chains recognize cytomegalovirus antigens. While some public TCRs were present in many individuals, most TCR sequences turned up only very rarely across donors.

Note on this clone: It lacks a known antigen. Base qualities are not at hand, and no much larger clone is one base apart.

Library construction relied on the immunoSEQ multiplex PCR assay. For the multiplex PCR, a mixture combining 60 forward primers for TCR Vbeta segments and 13 reverse primers for TCR Jbeta segments was used. A multiplex PCR assay on genomic DNA amplified the CDR3 region of rearranged TCR beta genes. The amplified TCR beta libraries were sequenced on the Illumina HiSeq System as 87-base-pair reads. Per the source publication's procedure: A later analysis tallied about 77 million unique TCR beta chains across the approximately 670 repertoires, and some 12 million of those chains were shared by two or more donors. Raw reads were error-corrected and collapsed into unique sequences by a nearest-neighbor algorithm in which closely related sequences were merged to remove PCR and sequencing errors. Alignment of CDR3 sequences to IMGT reference sequences was used to assign V, D and J gene segments. For a sequence to be retained, at least a six-nucleotide match to both a V gene segment and a J gene segment was required. Rearrangements were classified as productive when the CDR3 lacked stop codons and remained in frame with V and J, and all other rearrangements were classified as non-productive. CDR3 was defined according to IMGT convention as the region running from the second conserved V-encoded cysteine to the conserved J-encoded phenylalanine. In an earlier analysis of more than 550 of the donors, sequences lacking an unambiguous match to a single V gene segment were excluded. In an earlier analysis of 587 of the donors, V segments were called functional above 56.7% productive rearrangements and were called segregating when the between-donor standard deviation exceeded 5%. A statistical classification framework was built to diagnose cytomegalovirus status from the catalog of TCR beta chain sequences. V and J gene assignment, in a later analysis, came from comparing TCR nucleotide sequences with IMGT/GENE-DB human TR gene sequences. In a later analysis, CDR3 sequences and most-parsimonious VDJ recombination scenarios were assigned using the TCRdist pipeline. In a later analysis, every TCR beta chain was defined by the combination of its CDR3 amino acid sequence and its V-gene family, and reads without a unique V-gene family were dropped. As a way to deal with suspected cross-contamination and a sequencing artifact, a later analysis dropped approximately 570 nucleotide sequences that were highly shared and had low generation probability. In a later analysis, a clonal expansion index for each public chain was calculated from normalized within-repertoire ranks of inferred template counts. In a later analysis, generation probabilities were computed using a VDJ recombination model fitted to out-of-frame rearrangements, and the results were checked against IGoR. A later analysis scored TCR-TCR, TCR-HLA and TCR-CMV co-occurrence with hypergeometric tests, applying a repertoire-size bias correction to TCR pairs. False discovery rates were estimated in a later analysis by permuting HLA or CMV assignments 20 times. In a later analysis, co-occurring TCRs were grouped using DBSCAN, and TCRdist sequence similarity was added for clustering within HLA-allele-positive subsets. Repertoires with fewer than 30,000 or more than 120,000 public chains were left out of co-occurrence clustering, as were four to six repertoires with anomalous nucleotide sharing. TCRdb carries this immuneACCESS record with in-frame sequences only. Its versions omit some clonotypes, under half of them owing to an unresolved V gene in the studies checked, with the rest unexplained. V and J calls and clone size are as listed in that table; D and trimming were resolved from the DNA. The sample records about 180,000 clones, 77% of which are singletons. The ten most abundant clones make up 3.7% of the sample.

The cohort was made up of several hundred healthy bone marrow donors. At the time of sampling, every cohort member was nominally healthy, though immune exposures that went unrecorded were likely present. The donor tested CMV seropositive and was one of the 289 seropositive cohort members. A peripheral blood sample was provided by each donor, and peripheral blood mononuclear cells were used for TCR beta sequencing. Genomic DNA extraction from the blood cell samples was performed with the Qiagen DNeasy Blood Extraction Kit. The germline V gene supplies CDR1 SGHVS and CDR2 FNYEAQ. V loses 5 bases of germline sequence and J loses 6 bases, and the interval between the two ends is 8 bases. The CDR3 spans 11 residues, from the cysteine through the phenylalanine. Only CDR3 DNA remains: 33 bases, in frame from the first base.

Here the chain combines TRBV7-6 and TRBJ2-7; too little of a D gene remains to name it. The sequence derives from a woman aged 55-70 years in good health and CMV-seropositive. Sequencing was done on a sample of PBMCs. The CDR3: CASSPQSEQYF. The DNA sequence is as follows: TGTGCCAGCAGCCCCCAGTCCGAGCAGTACTTC. When the CDR3 is completed using the reference TRBV7-6 and TRBJ2-7 genes on either side, the full variable domain is GAGVSQSPRYKVTKRGQDVALRCDPISGHVSLYWYRQALGQGPEFLTYFNYEAQQDKSGLPNDRFSAERPEGSISTLTIQRTEQRDSAMYRCASSPQSEQYFGPGTRLTVT.